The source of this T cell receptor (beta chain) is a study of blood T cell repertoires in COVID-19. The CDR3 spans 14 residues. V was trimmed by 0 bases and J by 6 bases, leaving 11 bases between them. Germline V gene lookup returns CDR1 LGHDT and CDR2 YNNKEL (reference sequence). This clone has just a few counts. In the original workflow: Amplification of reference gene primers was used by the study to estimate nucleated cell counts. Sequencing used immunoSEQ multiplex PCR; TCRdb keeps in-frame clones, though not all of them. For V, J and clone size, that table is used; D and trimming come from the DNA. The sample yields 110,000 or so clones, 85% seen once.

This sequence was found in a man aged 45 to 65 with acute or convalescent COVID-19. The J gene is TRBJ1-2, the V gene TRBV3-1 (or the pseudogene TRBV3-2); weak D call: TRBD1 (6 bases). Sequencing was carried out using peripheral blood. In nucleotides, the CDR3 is TGTGCCAGCAGCCAAGATCGGTCAGGGGATGGCTACACCTTC. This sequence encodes CASSQDRSGDGYTF.